These T cell receptor beta chains were read from a single sample in a study of neoadjuvant anti-PD-1 for oral cavity cancer. The repertoire was sequenced with immunoSEQ multiplex PCR; TCRdb's copy has only in-frame clones and lacks some. In the table there are 15,000 or so clones, around two thirds of which are singletons. The specimen comprised PBMCs, sampled before nivolumab (anti-PD-1) treatment. All receptors derive from a person aged 40 to 85 with oral cavity squamous cell carcinoma. CDR3s include the opening cysteine and the closing phenylalanine or tryptophan. D genes are given only for firm matches. Some rows mark clone size as missing; the rest say once, few, many or name a class of expanded clone.

once	TRBD1	TRBV6-6	11	TRBJ1-2	CAGGDSYGYTF	TGTGCCGGGGGGGACAGCTATGGCTACACCTTC
few	-	TRBV30	16	TRBJ1-5	CAWSVPWGTSNQPQHF	TGTGCCTGGAGTGTACCATGGGGAACTAGCAATCAGCCCCAGCATTTT
few	TRBD2	TRBV6-1	16	TRBJ2-2	CASSERLAGGLGELFF	TGTGCCAGCAGTGAAAGGCTAGCGGGGGGCCTCGGGGAGCTGTTTTTT
-	-	TRBV12-5	15	TRBJ2-3	CASGLWGGAADTQYF	TGTGCTAGTGGTTTGTGGGGGGGCGCGGCAGATACGCAGTATTTT
-	TRBD1	TRBV5-1	14	TRBJ1-1	CASSTTGTNTEAFF	TGCGCCAGCAGCACGACAGGGACGAACACTGAAGCTTTCTTT
-	-	TRBV7-8	16	TRBJ2-7	CASSLVAGSPSYEQYF	TGTGCCAGCAGCTTAGTGGCCGGGAGCCCCTCCTACGAGCAGTACTTC
few	-	TRBV2	12	TRBJ1-2	CASSDTAYGYTF	TGTGCCAGCAGTGACACAGCTTATGGCTACACCTTC
-	-	TRBV11-3	17	TRBJ1-1	CASSSTLSTFENTEAFF	TGTGCCAGCAGCTCAACCCTCAGTACATTTGAGAACACTGAAGCTTTCTTT
once	-	TRBV9	16	TRBJ2-7	CASSVGAGALSYEQYF	TGTGCCAGCAGCGTGGGGGCGGGGGCCCTCTCCTACGAGCAGTACTTC
-	-	TRBV2	14	TRBJ1-1	CASSQTGFQTEAFF	TGTGCCAGCAGTCAAACAGGGTTTCAAACTGAAGCTTTCTTT
few	TRBD1	TRBV7-9	15	TRBJ1-5	CASSLGTGADQPQHF	TGTGCCAGCAGCTTAGGGACAGGGGCCGATCAGCCCCAGCATTTT
-	-	TRBV6-4	14	TRBJ1-6	CASSASPGNSPLHF	TGTGCCAGCAGTGCTTCCCCAGGGAATTCACCCCTCCACTTT
-	-	TRBV14	14	TRBJ2-1	CASSPWDVSNEQFF	TGTGCCAGCAGCCCATGGGACGTTTCCAATGAGCAGTTCTTC
few	-	TRBV2	15	TRBJ1-6	CASKEGNAYNSPLHF	TGTGCCAGCAAAGAGGGGAACGCCTATAATTCACCCCTCCACTTT
few	-	TRBV10-3	14	TRBJ1-5	CAISAYRADQPQHF	TGTGCCATCAGCGCGTACAGGGCAGATCAGCCCCAGCATTTT
-	TRBD1	TRBV7-2	17	TRBJ1-2	CASSLGAHLTGGDGYTF	TGTGCCAGCAGCTTAGGGGCTCACCTGACAGGGGGTGATGGCTACACCTTC
-	TRBD1	TRBV7-2	15	TRBJ1-5	CASSSTGQGNQPQHF	TGTGCCAGCAGCTCTACCGGACAGGGCAATCAGCCCCAGCATTTT
once	-	TRBV19	14	TRBJ1-2	CASSIAEGHRGYTF	TGTGCCAGTAGTATAGCGGAGGGGCATAGGGGCTACACCTTC
once	TRBD2	TRBV15	16	TRBJ2-2	CATSRGLAGNTGELFF	TGTGCCACCAGCAGGGGACTAGCGGGAAACACCGGGGAGCTGTTTTTT
-	-	TRBV7-7	15	TRBJ2-5	CASSRLGGGGETQYF	TGTGCTAGCAGCCGCCTGGGGGGGGGCGGTGAGACCCAGTACTTC
-	-	TRBV5-6	12	TRBJ1-6	CASSLINSPLHF	TGTGCCAGCAGCCTGATTAATTCACCCCTCCACTTT
-	-	TRBV10-3	13	TRBJ1-1	CAISGGADTEAFF	TGTGCCATCTCCGGGGGGGCTGACACTGAAGCTTTCTTT
-	-	TRBV6-5	13	TRBJ1-2	CASSYQGVDGYTF	TGTGCCAGCAGTTACCAGGGAGTTGATGGCTACACCTTC
-	-	TRBV18	14	TRBJ1-1	CASSGVPGNTEAFF	TGTGCCAGCTCTGGGGTCCCGGGGAACACTGAAGCTTTCTTT
-	TRBD1	TRBV7-8	14	TRBJ1-2	CASSRRQGGYGYTF	TGTGCCAGCAGCCGAAGACAGGGGGGCTATGGCTACACCTTC
-	TRBD2	TRBV10-2	13	TRBJ2-5	CASSRGEGATQYF	TGCGCCAGCAGTCGGGGGGAAGGAGCGACCCAGTACTTC
-	-	TRBV28	15	TRBJ2-1	CASSLPGTGTNEQFF	TGTGCCAGCAGTCTACCCGGGACCGGGACCAATGAGCAGTTCTTC
-	TRBD1	TRBV4-1	16	TRBJ1-1	CASSQGRDRLNTEAFF	TGCGCCAGCAGCCAAGGGAGGGACAGATTGAACACTGAAGCTTTCTTT
-	TRBD2	TRBV5-4	16	TRBJ2-1	CASSSGGSGLHNEQFF	TGTGCCAGCAGCTCGGGGGGTAGCGGGCTCCACAATGAGCAGTTCTTC
few	-	TRBV30	14	TRBJ1-2	CAWSGGWSHYGYTF	TGTGCCTGGAGTGGAGGTTGGTCTCACTATGGCTACACCTTC
-	-	TRBV10-2	13	TRBJ2-2	CASGGYRTGELFF	TGCGCCAGCGGGGGGTACCGGACCGGGGAGCTGTTTTTT
-	TRBD1	TRBV5-1	14	TRBJ2-7	CASSFYRTGGEQYF	TGCGCCAGCAGCTTTTACAGGACAGGGGGGGAGCAGTACTTC
few	TRBD2	TRBV6-6	14	TRBJ2-3	CASSLAGGPDTQYF	TGTGCCAGCAGTCTAGCGGGAGGCCCAGATACGCAGTATTTT
-	-	TRBV6-1	14	TRBJ2-3	CASSPRPSRDTQYF	TGTGCCAGCAGCCCAAGGCCTTCCCGGGATACGCAGTATTTT